The present T cell receptor (beta chain) was sequenced within a study of blood T cell repertoires in COVID-19. TCRdb keeps only in-frame clones here, not all; method: immunoSEQ multiplex PCR. Of about 80,000 clones in the sample, 85% were seen once. The CDR3 length is 18 residues. Looked up from germline, CDR1 is SGHDN and CDR2 is FVKESK. The junction had 21 bases not matched to a gene; V was cut back by 7 bases and J by 4 bases. Sequenced sample: peripheral blood. The chain couples TRBV14 to TRBJ2-5, with 7 bases identical to TRBD1. The TCR comes from a man of 80 years or more with active or convalescent COVID-19. Here the CDR3 DNA reads TGTGCCAGCATCCCCCCGGGCGATCCCACAGGGGCGGTAGAGACCCAGTACTTC. This gives the protein CASIPPGDPTGAVETQYF. Together with reference TRBV14 and TRBJ2-5, the CDR3 gives the full variable domain: EAGVTQFPSHSVIEKGQTVTLRCDPISGHDNLYWYRRVMGKEIKFLLHFVKESKQDESGMPNNRFLAERTGGTYSTLKVQPAELEDSGVYFCASIPPGDPTGAVETQYFGPGTRLLVL.